This T cell receptor beta chain derives from a study of blood T cell repertoires in COVID-19. CDR1 MGHRA and CDR2 YSYEKL come from the germline V gene. With 1 base removed from V and 6 bases from J, the gap between germline ends came to 12 bases. The CDR3 has 15 amino acids. The table came from immunoSEQ multiplex PCR; TCRdb's copy has only in-frame clones and leaves some out. The data contain 140,000 to 150,000 clones, over 65% of them singletons. Across roughly 25 US areas, participants ranged in age from about 18 to 90 years. Donors of Cohort 3 who recovered were those that had two negative PCRs, clearance, or symptom resolution.

This TCR was recovered from a woman aged 45-60 years who had recovered from COVID-19. Material for sequencing was PBMCs or T cells enriched from blood (not recorded which). V usage is TRBV4-1 and J usage is TRBJ1-4; maybe TRBD1 (6 bases). This CDR3 is CASSQGAGDDEKLFF. CDR3 nucleotides: TGCGCCAGCAGCCAAGGTGCAGGGGATGATGAAAAACTGTTTTTT.